The T cell receptor (beta chain) described here comes from a study of cytomegalovirus exposure and HLA in healthy donors. Findings and caveats of the study: The study designated over 150 TCR beta chains cytomegalovirus-associated.

Points on this clone: The antigen is unknown.

PCR employed 60 Vbeta and 13 Jbeta primers. The table came from immunoSEQ multiplex PCR; TCRdb's copy has only in-frame clones and leaves some out. The table records 150,000 to 200,000 clones, 81% of them present only once. Germline V CDR1 and CDR2: SGHTA, FQGNSA. The CDR3 length is 17 residues. After removal of 1 base from V and 2 bases from J, the junction contained 9 bases not matched to a gene. The V gene is TRBV7-2, the J gene TRBJ2-7; TRBD2 matches at 9 bases. The sequenced material came from PBMCs. The sequence came from a woman aged 25 to 39 in good health and CMV-seronegative. CDR3 residues: CASSLVAGGIRTYEQYF. The CDR3 DNA reads TGTGCCAGCAGCTTAGTGGCGGGAGGGATCCGAACCTACGAGCAGTACTTC.